The entry that follows covers one T cell receptor (beta chain) sequence. The antigen is not known. This sample was taken from a study of cytomegalovirus exposure and HLA in healthy donors. A multiplex PCR was run with 60 Vbeta primers and 13 Jbeta primers. The protocol was immunoSEQ multiplex PCR, while the TCRdb copy is restricted to in-frame clones and leaves out a portion. Here the sample spans approximately 170,000 clones, roughly 79% being singletons. Study results and limitations: Later on, an analysis showed TCR association rates differing by HLA locus, with DRB1 the most and HLA-C the fewest. Trimming of TCR beta V- and J-genes showed a link, identified in a later analysis, to a missense DCLRE1C variant. TCR beta sequences reportedly predicted the HLA-A and HLA-B alleles of most subjects accurately.

CDR1 is GTSNPN and CDR2 is SVGIG in the germline V gene (reference sequence). V lost 0 bases and J lost 7; bases outside the gene matches: 6. CDR3 length: 14 amino acids. Sequencing was performed on PBMCs. The TCR was taken from a male donor in good health and CMV-seropositive. The rearrangement joins TRBV30 to TRBJ1-2, with 9 bases fitting TRBD1. This chain's CDR3 is CAWSVLGQGLGYTF. The CDR3 region has the DNA TGTGCCTGGAGTGTACTGGGACAGGGTCTTGGCTACACCTTC.